Following are 7 T cell receptor beta chains from one sample sequenced in a study of cytomegalovirus exposure and HLA in healthy donors. With 60 Vbeta and 13 Jbeta primers, the PCR was carried out. Generated by immunoSEQ multiplex PCR, the TCRdb table keeps only in-frame clones and is missing some. The sample holds roughly 170,000 clones, approximately 77% seen once. The sequenced sample consisted of PBMCs. The receptors were sampled from a male donor in good health and CMV-seronegative.

The chain is built from TRBV7-3 and TRBJ2-7; the D gene is possibly TRBD2 (6 bases). Germline V gene sequence: CDR1 SGHTA, CDR2 FQGTGA. This CDR3 is built from 15 residues. V lost 5 bases and J lost 1, with 15 bases in between. The CDR3 DNA follows: TGTGCCAGCAGCCTTTCCGCGGGGTTTTCCTACGAGCAGTACTTC. Its translation is CASSLSAGFSYEQYF.

The table lists this clone with a few counts. V is TRBV5-4 and J is TRBJ1-6, with D perhaps TRBD1 (5 bases). CDR3 size: 14 residues. Germline V CDR1 and CDR2: SGHNT, YYREEE (reference sequence). Trimming removed 0 bases from V and 6 bases from J, with 7 bases in between. In DNA form, the CDR3 reads TGTGCCAGCAGCTTGGCACAGGTTAATTCACCCCTCCACTTT. Protein sequence: CASSLAQVNSPLHF.

The V gene is TRBV11-2, the J gene TRBJ2-3; TRBD2 might be the D (6 bases). The CDR3 totals 16 residues. V dropped 5 bases and J dropped 4 bases, with 19 bases sitting between them. Germline V gene lookup returns CDR1 SGHAT and CDR2 FQNNGV. The CDR3 protein is CASSPLGGIPSDTQYF. The CDR3 nucleotides are TGTGCCAGCAGCCCGTTGGGAGGCATCCCTTCAGATACGCAGTATTTT.

Of note for this clone: A junction end diverges from the germline sequence, so it may reflect a read error. This CDR3 is CSSSRGLAGSTDTQYF. CDR3 nucleotides: TGTTCCAGCAGCCGCGGACTAGCGGGAAGCACAGATACGCAGTATTTT. The chain has TRBV7-9 and TRBJ2-3; 12 nucleotides line up with TRBD2. Germline V CDR1 and CDR2: SEHNR, FQNEAQ (reference sequence). This CDR3 contains 16 residues.

This clone was detected only a few times. The J gene is TRBJ1-5, the V gene TRBV7-8; D not resolved. The ends were cut back, 5 bases at V and 4 bases at J, with 12 bases in the middle. CDR1 SGHVS and CDR2 FQNEAQ come from the germline V gene. This CDR3 has 14 amino acids. In nucleotides, the CDR3 is TGTGCCAGCAGCCCATTCGGGATAAATCAGCCCCAGCATTTT. Translated: CASSPFGINQPQHF.

The genes are TRBV5-1 and TRBJ2-3; TRBD1 agrees at 8 bases. The CDR3 sequence is 16 residues long. Germline V gene lookup returns CDR1 SGHRS and CDR2 YFSETQ. V lost 4 bases and J lost 6; bases outside the gene matches: 13. CDR3 in DNA: TGCGCCAGCAGCCGGCCGGGGACAGGCCCCCCGGATACGCAGTATTTT. Translating it yields CASSRPGTGPPDTQYF.

The rearrangement joins TRBV7-2 to TRBJ2-1; tentatively, D is TRBD1 (6 bases). CDR1 and CDR2 from the germline V gene are SGHTA and FQGNSA. CDR3 length equals 13 residues. The V and J ends lost 5 bases and 6 bases respectively, with 11 bases between them. The CDR3 is CASSRQATNEQFF. The DNA of the CDR3 is TGTGCCAGCAGCCGACAGGCGACCAATGAGCAGTTCTTC.